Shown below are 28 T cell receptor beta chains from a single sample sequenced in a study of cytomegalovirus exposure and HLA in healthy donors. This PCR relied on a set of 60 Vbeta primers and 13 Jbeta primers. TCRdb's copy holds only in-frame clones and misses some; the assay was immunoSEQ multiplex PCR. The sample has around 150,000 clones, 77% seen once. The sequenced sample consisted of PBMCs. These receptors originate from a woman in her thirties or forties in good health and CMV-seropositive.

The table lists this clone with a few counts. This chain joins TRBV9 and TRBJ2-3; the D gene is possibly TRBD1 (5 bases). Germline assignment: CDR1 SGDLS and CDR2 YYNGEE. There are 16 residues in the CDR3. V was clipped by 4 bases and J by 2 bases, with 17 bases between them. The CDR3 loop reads CASSPGRQRYTDTQYF. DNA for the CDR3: TGTGCCAGCAGCCCGGGCAGACAGAGATACACAGATACGCAGTATTTT.

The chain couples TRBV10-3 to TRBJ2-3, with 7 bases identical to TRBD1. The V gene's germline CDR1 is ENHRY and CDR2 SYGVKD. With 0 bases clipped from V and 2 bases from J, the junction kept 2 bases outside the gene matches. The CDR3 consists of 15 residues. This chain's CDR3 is CAISESTGTTDTQYF. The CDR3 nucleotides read TGTGCCATCAGTGAGTCGACAGGGACCACAGATACGCAGTATTTT.

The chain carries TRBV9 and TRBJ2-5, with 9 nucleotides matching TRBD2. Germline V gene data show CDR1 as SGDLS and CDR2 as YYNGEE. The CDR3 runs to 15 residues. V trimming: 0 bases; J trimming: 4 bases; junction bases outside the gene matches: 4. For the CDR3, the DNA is TGTGCCAGCAGCGTAGGGAATAGCGGGGGAGAGACCCAGTACTTC. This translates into CASSVGNSGGETQYF.

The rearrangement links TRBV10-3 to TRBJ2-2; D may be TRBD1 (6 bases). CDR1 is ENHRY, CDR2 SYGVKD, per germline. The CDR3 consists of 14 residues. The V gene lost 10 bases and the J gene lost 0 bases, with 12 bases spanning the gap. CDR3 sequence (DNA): TGTGCCACCCGGGACACCGCGAACACCGGGGAGCTGTTTTTT. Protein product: CATRDTANTGELFF.

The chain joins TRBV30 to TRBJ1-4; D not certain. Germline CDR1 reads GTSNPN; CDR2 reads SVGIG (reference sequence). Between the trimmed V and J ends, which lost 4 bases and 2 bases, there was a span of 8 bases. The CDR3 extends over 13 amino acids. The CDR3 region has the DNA TGTGCCTGGAAGCGTGGGACTAATGAAAAACTGTTTTTT. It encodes CAWKRGTNEKLFF.

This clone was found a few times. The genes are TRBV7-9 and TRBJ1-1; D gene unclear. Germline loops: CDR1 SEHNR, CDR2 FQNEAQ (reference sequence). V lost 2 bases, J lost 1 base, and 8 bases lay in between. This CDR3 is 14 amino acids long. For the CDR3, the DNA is TGTGCCAGCAGCTTAACGGGATCGAACACTGAAGCTTTCTTT. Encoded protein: CASSLTGSNTEAFF.

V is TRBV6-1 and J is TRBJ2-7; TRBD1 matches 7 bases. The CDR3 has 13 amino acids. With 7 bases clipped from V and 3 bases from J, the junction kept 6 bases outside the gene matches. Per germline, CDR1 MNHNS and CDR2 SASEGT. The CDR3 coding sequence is TGTGCCAGCAAAAGGGACAGCAACTACGAGCAGTACTTC. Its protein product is CASKRDSNYEQYF.

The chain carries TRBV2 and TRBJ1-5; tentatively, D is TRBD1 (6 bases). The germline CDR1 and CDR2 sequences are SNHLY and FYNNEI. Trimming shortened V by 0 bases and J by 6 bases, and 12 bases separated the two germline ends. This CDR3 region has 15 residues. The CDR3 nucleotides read TGTGCCAGCAGTGAAGCGCCCAGGGGAAGTCAGCCCCAGCATTTT. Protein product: CASSEAPRGSQPQHF.

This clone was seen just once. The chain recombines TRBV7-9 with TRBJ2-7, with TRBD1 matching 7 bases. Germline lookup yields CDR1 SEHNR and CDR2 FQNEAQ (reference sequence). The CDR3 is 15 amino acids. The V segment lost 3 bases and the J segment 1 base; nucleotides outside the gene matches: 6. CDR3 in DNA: TGTGCCAGCAGCTTCGTACAGGGGACATCCTACGAGCAGTACTTC. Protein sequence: CASSFVQGTSYEQYF.

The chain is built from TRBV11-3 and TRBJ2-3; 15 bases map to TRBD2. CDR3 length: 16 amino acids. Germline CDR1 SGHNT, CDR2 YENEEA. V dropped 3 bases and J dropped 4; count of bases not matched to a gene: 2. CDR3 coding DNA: TGTGCCAGCAGCTTGGGACTAGCGGGAGGAGCAGATACGCAGTATTTT. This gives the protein CASSLGLAGGADTQYF.

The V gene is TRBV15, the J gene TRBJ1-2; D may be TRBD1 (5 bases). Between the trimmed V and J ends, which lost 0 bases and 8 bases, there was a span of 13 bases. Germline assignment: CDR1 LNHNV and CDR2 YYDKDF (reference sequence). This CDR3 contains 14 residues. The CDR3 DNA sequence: TGTGCCACCAGCAGAGATTTAGGGGTAAGCGGCTACACCTTC. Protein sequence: CATSRDLGVSGYTF.

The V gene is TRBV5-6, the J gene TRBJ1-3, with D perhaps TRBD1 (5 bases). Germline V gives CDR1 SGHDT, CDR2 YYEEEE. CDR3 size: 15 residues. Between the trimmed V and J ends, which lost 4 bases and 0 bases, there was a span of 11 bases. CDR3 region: CASSKGLYSGNTIYF. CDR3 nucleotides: TGTGCCAGCAGCAAGGGACTTTACTCTGGAAACACCATATATTTT.

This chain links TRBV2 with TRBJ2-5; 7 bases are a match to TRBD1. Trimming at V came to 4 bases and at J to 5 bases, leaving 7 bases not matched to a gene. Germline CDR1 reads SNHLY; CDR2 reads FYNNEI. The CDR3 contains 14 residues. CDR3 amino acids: CASSATGWRETQYF. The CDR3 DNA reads TGTGCCAGCAGTGCGACAGGGTGGAGGGAGACCCAGTACTTC.

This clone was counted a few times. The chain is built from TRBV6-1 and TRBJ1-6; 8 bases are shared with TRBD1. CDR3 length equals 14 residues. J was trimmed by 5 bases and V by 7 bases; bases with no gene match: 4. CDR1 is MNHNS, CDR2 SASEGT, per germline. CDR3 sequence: CASTWTGNNSPLHF. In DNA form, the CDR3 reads TGTGCCAGCACCTGGACAGGGAATAATTCACCCCTCCACTTT.

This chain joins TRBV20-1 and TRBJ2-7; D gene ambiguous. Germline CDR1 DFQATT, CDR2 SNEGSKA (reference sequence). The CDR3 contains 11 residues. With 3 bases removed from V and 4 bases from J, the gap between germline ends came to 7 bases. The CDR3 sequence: CSASTSYEQYF. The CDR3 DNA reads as TGCAGTGCTAGTACGAGTTACGAGCAGTACTTC.

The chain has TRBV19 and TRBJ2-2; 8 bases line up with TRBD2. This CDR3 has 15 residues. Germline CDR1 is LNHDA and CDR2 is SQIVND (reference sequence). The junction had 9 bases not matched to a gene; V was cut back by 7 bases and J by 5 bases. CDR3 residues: CASTGGAILTGELFF. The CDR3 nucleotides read TGTGCCAGTACCGGGGGGGCGATTCTTACCGGGGAGCTGTTTTTT. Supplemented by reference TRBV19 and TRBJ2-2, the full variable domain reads DGGITQSPKYLFRKEGQNVTLSCEQNLNHDAMYWYRQDPGQGLRLIYYSQIVNDFQKGDIAEGYSVSREKKESFPLTVTSAQKNPTAFYLCASTGGAILTGELFFGEGSRLTVL.

This CDR3 is CASSQDYTDTQYF. In nucleotides, the CDR3 is TGCGCCAGCAGCCAAGATTACACAGATACGCAGTATTTT. The chain links TRBV4-3 to TRBJ2-3; D gene ambiguous. The germline V gene encodes CDR1 LGHNA and CDR2 YSLEER. The V and J ends lost 0 bases and 2 bases respectively, with 3 bases between them. The CDR3 extends over 13 amino acids.

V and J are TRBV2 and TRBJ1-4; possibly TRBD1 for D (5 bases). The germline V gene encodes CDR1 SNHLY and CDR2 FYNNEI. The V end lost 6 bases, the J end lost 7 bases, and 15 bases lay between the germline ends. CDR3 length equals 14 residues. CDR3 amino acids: CASSKGVASEKLFF. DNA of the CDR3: TGTGCCAGCAGCAAAGGGGTGGCGAGTGAAAAACTGTTTTTT.

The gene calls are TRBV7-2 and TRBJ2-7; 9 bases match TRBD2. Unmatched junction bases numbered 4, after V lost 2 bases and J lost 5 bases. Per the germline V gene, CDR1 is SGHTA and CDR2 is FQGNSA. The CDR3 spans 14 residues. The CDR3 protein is CASSLIGGRDEQYF. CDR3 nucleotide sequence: TGTGCCAGCAGCTTAATTGGCGGGAGGGACGAGCAGTACTTC.

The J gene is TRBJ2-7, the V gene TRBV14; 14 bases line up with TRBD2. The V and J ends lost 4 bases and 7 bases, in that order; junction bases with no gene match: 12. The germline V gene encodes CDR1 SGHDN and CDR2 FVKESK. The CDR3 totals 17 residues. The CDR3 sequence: CASSLGAGLAGVWEQYF. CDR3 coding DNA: TGTGCCAGCAGCCTCGGAGCGGGACTAGCGGGAGTGTGGGAGCAGTACTTC.

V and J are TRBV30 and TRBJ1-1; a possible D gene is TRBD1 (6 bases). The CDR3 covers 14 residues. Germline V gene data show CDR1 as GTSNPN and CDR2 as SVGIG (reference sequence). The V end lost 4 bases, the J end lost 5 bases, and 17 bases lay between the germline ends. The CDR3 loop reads CAWNKGGAGTEAFF. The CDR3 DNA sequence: TGTGCCTGGAACAAGGGGGGGGCGGGAACTGAAGCTTTCTTT. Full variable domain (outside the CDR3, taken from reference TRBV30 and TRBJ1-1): SQTIHQWPATLVQPVGSPLSLECTVEGTSNPNLYWYRQAAGRGLQLLFYSVGIGQISSEVPQNLSASRPQDRQFILSSKKLLLSDSGFYLCAWNKGGAGTEAFFGQGTRLTVV.

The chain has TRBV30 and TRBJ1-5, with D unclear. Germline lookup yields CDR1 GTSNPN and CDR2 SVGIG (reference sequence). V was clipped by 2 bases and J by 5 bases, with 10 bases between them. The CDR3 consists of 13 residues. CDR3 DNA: TGTGCCTGGAGTACCACCACTGATCAGCCCCAGCATTTT. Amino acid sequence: CAWSTTTDQPQHF.

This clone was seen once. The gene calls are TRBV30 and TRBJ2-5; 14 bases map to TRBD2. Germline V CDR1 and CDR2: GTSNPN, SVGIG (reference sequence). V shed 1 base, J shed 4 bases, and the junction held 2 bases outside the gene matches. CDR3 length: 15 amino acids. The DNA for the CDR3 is TGTGCCTGGAGTGGGGGACTAGCGGGAGCAGAGACCCAGTACTTC. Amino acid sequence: CAWSGGLAGAETQYF.

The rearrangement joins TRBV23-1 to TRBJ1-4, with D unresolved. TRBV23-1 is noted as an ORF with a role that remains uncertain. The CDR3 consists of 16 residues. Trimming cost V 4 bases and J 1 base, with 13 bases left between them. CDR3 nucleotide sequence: TGCGCCAGCAGTCCGTCCCCGGGAAGAACTAATGAAAAACTGTTTTTT. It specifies CASSPSPGRTNEKLFF.

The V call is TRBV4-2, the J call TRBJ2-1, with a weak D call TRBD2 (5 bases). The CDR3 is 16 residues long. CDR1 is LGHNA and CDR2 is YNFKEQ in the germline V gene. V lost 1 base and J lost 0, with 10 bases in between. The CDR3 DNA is TGTGCCAGCAGCCAAGCTCCGGGAAGCTCCTACAATGAGCAGTTCTTC. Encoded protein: CASSQAPGSSYNEQFF.

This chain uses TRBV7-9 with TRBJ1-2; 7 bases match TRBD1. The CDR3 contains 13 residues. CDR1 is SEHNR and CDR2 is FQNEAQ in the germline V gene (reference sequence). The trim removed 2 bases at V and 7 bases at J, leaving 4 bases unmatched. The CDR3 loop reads CASSLHQGGGYTF. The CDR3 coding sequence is TGTGCCAGCAGCTTACATCAGGGGGGTGGCTACACCTTC.

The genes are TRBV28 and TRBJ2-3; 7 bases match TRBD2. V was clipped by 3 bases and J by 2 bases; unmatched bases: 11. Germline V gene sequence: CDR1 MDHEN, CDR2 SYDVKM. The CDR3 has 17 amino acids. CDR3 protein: CASSFPDGREATDTQYF. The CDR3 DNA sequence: TGTGCCAGCAGTTTCCCCGACGGACGGGAGGCCACAGATACGCAGTATTTT. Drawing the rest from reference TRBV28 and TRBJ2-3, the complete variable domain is DVKVTQSSRYLVKRTGEKVFLECVQDMDHENMFWYRQDPGLGLRLIYFSYDVKMKEKGDIPEGYSVSREKKERFSLILESASTNQTSMYLCASSFPDGREATDTQYFGPGTRLTVL.

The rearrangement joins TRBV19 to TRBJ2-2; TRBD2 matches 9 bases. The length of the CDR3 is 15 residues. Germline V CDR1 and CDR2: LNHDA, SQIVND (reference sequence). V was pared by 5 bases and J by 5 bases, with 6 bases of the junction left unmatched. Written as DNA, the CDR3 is TGTGCCAGTAGTCCCTCTAGCGGGGATACCGGGGAGCTGTTTTTT. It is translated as CASSPSSGDTGELFF. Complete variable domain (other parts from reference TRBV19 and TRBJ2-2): DGGITQSPKYLFRKEGQNVTLSCEQNLNHDAMYWYRQDPGQGLRLIYYSQIVNDFQKGDIAEGYSVSREKKESFPLTVTSAQKNPTAFYLCASSPSSGDTGELFFGEGSRLTVL.